The present TCR beta chain was sequenced within a study of T cells in Graves' hyperthyroidism and ophthalmopathy. This clonotype showed up many times. Uncontrolled infection, other autoimmune disease, pregnancy or lactation disqualified patients from enrolment. RNA transcripts provided the source from which TCR beta CDR3 regions were amplified. Researchers ran a first-round RT-PCR on the TCR CDR3 using the HTBI primer set. TCRdb itself ran the multiplex PCR reads through MiXCR, one entry per CDR3 protein. In the table there are 600,000 or so distinct CDR3 sequences, 46% of which are singletons. The source material was peripheral blood or thyroid tissue (not recorded which). The clonotype originates from a woman under 30 with Graves' hyperthyroidism.

CDR3: CASSIGVETEAFF. DNA for the CDR3: TGTGCCAGTAGTATCGGAGTGGAGACTGAAGCTTTCTTT. The V gene is TRBV19, the J gene TRBJ1-1; no clear D. V was shortened by 3 bases and J by 5 bases, with 10 bases between the two germline ends. Per the germline V gene, CDR1 is LNHDA and CDR2 is SQIVND (reference sequence). The CDR3 length is 13 residues.